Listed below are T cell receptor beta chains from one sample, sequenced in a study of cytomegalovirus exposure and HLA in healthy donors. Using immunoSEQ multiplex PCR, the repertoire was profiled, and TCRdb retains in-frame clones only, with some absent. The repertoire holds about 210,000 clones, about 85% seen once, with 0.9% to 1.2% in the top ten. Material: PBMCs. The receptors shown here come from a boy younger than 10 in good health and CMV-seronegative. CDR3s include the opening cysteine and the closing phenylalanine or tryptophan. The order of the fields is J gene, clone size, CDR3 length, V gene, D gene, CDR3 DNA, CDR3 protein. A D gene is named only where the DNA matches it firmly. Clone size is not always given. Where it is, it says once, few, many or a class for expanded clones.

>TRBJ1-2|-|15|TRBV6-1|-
TGTGCCAGCAGTGAGAGCAGGGCCCCTAACTATGGCTACACCTTC
CASSESRAPNYGYTF
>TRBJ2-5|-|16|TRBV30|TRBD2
TGTGCCTGGAGTCCCCTAGGCGGGAGGGATCAAGAGACCCAGTACTTC
CAWSPLGGRDQETQYF
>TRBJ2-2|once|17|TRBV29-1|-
TGCAGCGTTCACCTACCAGGGGCCCCGCCGTCCACCGGGGAGCTGTTTTTT
CSVHLPGAPPSTGELFF
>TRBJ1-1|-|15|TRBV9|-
TGTGCCAGCAGCGTAGTATCGCCGGAGGACACTGAAGCTTTCTTT
CASSVVSPEDTEAFF
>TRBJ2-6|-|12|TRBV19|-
TGTGCCAGTAGCCCCACAGGCAACGTCCTGACTTTC
CASSPTGNVLTF
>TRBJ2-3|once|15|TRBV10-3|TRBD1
TGTGCCATCAGAAGACAGGGGGTGGACACAGATACGCAGTATTTT
CAIRRQGVDTDTQYF
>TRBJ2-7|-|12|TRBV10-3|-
TGTGCCATCAGGGACACCTCCTACGAGCAGTACTTC
CAIRDTSYEQYF
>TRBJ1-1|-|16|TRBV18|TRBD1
TGTGCCAGCTCACCACCGGGACAGGGAGGGGCCACTGAAGCTTTCTTT
CASSPPGQGGATEAFF
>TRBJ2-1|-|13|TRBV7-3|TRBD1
TGTGCCAGCAGCCAGGACAGGGATGATGAGCAGTTCTTC
CASSQDRDDEQFF
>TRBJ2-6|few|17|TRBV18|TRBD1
TGTGCCAGCTCACCAAGGGGACAGGGCTCTGGGGCCAACGTCCTGACTTTC
CASSPRGQGSGANVLTF
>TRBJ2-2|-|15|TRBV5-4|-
TGTGCCAGCAGCCTGGGGGGCGGGGGTGCCGGGGAGCTGTTTTTT
CASSLGGGGAGELFF
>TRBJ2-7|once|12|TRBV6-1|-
TGTGCCAGCAGTTCCGGGGCCTACGAGCAGTACTTC
CASSSGAYEQYF
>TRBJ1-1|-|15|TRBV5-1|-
TGCGCCAGCAGCCGGGGGAGTACATGGAGCACTGAAGCTTTCTTT
CASSRGSTWSTEAFF
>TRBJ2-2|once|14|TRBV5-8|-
TGTGCCAGCAGCTTCAGGGGAAGCACCGGGGAGCTGTTTTTT
CASSFRGSTGELFF
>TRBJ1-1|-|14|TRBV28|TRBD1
TGTGCCAGCAGAGCGACAGGGTTTCTTCCCGAAGCCTTCTTT
CASRATGFLPEAFF
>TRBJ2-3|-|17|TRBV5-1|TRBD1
TGCGCCAGCAGCCGAACCCGGGACAGGGATAACACAGATACGCAGTATTTT
CASSRTRDRDNTDTQYF
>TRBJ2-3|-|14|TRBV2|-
TGTGCCAGCAGTGGGTTAGGAGGGACAGATACGCAGTATTTT
CASSGLGGTDTQYF
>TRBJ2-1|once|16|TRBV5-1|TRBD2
TGCGCCAGCAGCTTGAGTACTAGCGCTACCGTAAATGAGCAGTTCTTC
CASSLSTSATVNEQFF
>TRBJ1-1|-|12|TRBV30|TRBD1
TGTGCCGGGGACAGGGGATCGGCTGAAGCTTTCTTT
CAGDRGSAEAFF
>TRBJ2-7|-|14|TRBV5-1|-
TGCGCCAGCAGCTTGGATCCGGGAACCTACGAGCAGTACTTC
CASSLDPGTYEQYF
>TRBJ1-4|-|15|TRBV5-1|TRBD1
TGCGCCAGCAGTCAGGTTCCGGGACAGAATGAAAAACTGTTTTTT
CASSQVPGQNEKLFF
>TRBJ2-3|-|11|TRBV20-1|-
TGCAGTGCTAGTGAGCGGGATACGCAGTATTTT
CSASERDTQYF
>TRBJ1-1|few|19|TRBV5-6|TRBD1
TGTGCCAGCAGCTTGGTAGGGGTAGGGACAGGGGACTTAAACACTGAAGCTTTCTTT
CASSLVGVGTGDLNTEAFF
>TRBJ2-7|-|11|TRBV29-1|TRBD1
TGCAGCGCGGGGACAGGGTTCGAGCAGTACTTC
CSAGTGFEQYF
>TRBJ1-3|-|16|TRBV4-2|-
TGTGCCAGCAGCCAAGATAAGGGGATTGGTGGAAACACCATATATTTT
CASSQDKGIGGNTIYF
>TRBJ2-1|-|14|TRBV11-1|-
TGTGCCAGCAGCTTAGGAGGGGGGGGCAATGAGCAGTTCTTC
CASSLGGGGNEQFF
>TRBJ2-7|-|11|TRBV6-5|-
TGTGCCAGCCTAGGGGCCTACGAGCAGTACTTC
CASLGAYEQYF
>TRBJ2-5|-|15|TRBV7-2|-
TGTGCCAGCAGCTTAGAGGGTCTAGCAGGCGAGACCCAGTACTTC
CASSLEGLAGETQYF
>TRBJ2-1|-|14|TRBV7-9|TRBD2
TGTGCCAGCAGCTTAGTAGAACTAGCGGGAGATGGGGTCTTC
CASSLVELAGDGVF
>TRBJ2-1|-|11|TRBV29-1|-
TGCAGCGTTGAAAGAGCAAATGAGCAGTTCTTC
CSVERANEQFF
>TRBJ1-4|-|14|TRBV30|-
TGTGCCTGGAGTGAAGACTATGGTGGTGAAAAACTGTTTTTT
CAWSEDYGGEKLFF
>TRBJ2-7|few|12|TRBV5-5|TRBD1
TGTGCCAGCAACAGGGGTCCCTACGAGCAGTACTTC
CASNRGPYEQYF
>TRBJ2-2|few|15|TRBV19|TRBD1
TGTGCCAGTAGTATGGTACAGGGGGCCACCGGGGAGCTGTTTTTT
CASSMVQGATGELFF
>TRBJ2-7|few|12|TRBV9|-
TGTGCCAGCAGCCCAGCGGAGGGCGAGCAGTACTTC
CASSPAEGEQYF
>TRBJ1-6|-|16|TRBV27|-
TGTGCCAGCAGTGGATATGGCGGCTCCTATAATTCACCCCTCCACTTT
CASSGYGGSYNSPLHF